This T cell receptor beta chain was sequenced in a study of long-term antiretroviral therapy in people with HIV. Study-level background: The 2015 recommendation for immediate ART came about a decade after the earliest samples.

Regarding the study as a whole: Diversity went up after ART and still fell short of transplant donor controls. Repertoires from HIV showed CDR3 length ranges narrower than those of controls.

Running of the v3.0 immunoSEQ assay took place at survey level. Method: immunoSEQ multiplex PCR; TCRdb's copy keeps in-frame clones and lacks some. In the table there are roughly 20,000 clones, about nine tenths of which are singletons. As for this clone: Its antigen is not known.

At least two post-ART and at least one pre-ART PBMC sample were available for each donor. V was clipped by 1 base and J by 11 bases, with 11 bases between them. The CDR3 contains 11 residues. Germline CDR1 is GTSNPN and CDR2 is SVGIG (reference sequence). Sample: unsorted PBMCs, taken 2.1 years after starting antiretroviral therapy. The receptor was isolated from a man aged 18 to 29 with HIV. The chain uses TRBV30 and TRBJ2-5; TRBD2 might be the D (6 bases). The CDR3 DNA is TGTGCCTGGAGTGAGCCTGGGAGGCAGTACTTC. Amino acid sequence: CAWSEPGRQYF.